This T cell receptor beta chain was obtained from a study of early T cells in non-severe SARS-CoV-2 infection. TCRdb reprocessed the 5' RACE reads via MiXCR and lists one record per CDR3 protein. The repertoire holds just under 90,000 distinct CDR3 sequences, with around 14% as singletons. This receptor was obtained from an adult who was a healthcare worker with PCR-confirmed SARS-CoV-2 infection or an uninfected control (not recorded which). The specimen was whole blood.

The CDR3 DNA reads TGTGCCAGCAGTCGCACCCGGGACATCTACGAGCAGTACTTC. This translates into CASSRTRDIYEQYF. The V gene is TRBV6-5, the J gene TRBJ2-7, with D possibly matching TRBD1 (6 bases). Germline V gene data show CDR1 as MNHEY and CDR2 as SVGAGI. The CDR3 is 14 residues long. V lost 5 bases and J lost 3, with 14 bases in between.